This note documents a single TCR beta chain sequence. The sample comes from a study of blood T cell repertoires in COVID-19. Study-level background: The United States, Italy and Spain were the sources of the acute and convalescent COVID-19 samples.

The repertoire was sequenced with immunoSEQ multiplex PCR; TCRdb's copy has only in-frame clones and lacks some. The repertoire consists of about 150,000 clones, with about 90% occurring once and the leading ten covering less than 0.6%. The germline V gene has CDR1 SGHDT and CDR2 YYEEEE. The germline V and J ends were trimmed by 0 bases and 6 bases, with 6 bases remaining between them. This CDR3 contains 13 residues. This TCR was recovered from a man aged 50 or older with acute or convalescent COVID-19. The genes are TRBV5-6 and TRBJ1-4; D is undetermined. Sequencing was performed on peripheral blood. The CDR3 DNA is TGTGCCAGCAGCTTGGTCTTAGATGAAAAACTGTTTTTT. It is translated as CASSLVLDEKLFF.